This T cell receptor beta chain comes out of a study of T cells after yellow fever vaccination. Overall study context: Some fractions had low cell numbers, and these were prepared with SMART-Seq v4 Ultra Low Input.

Trimming pared 0 bases from V and 7 bases from J, leaving 10 bases between. The CDR3 runs 14 residues. CDR1 is SGHRS, CDR2 YFSETQ, per germline. Regarding the study as a whole: Contamination of FACS-sorted repertoires by abundant clonotypes from the bulk population could occur. Post-booster samples contained most primary-vaccination clones (about 96% CD4, about 87% CD8). Secondary responses were weaker yet peaked faster, day 5 versus 15.

TCRdb ran MiXCR on the 5' RACE reads and lists one entry per CDR3 protein. This table holds some 340,000 distinct CDR3 sequences, roughly a tenth found once. Regarding this clonotype: The antigen is not known.

The specimen comprised CD4+ T cells sorted from PBMCs, sampled 45 days after the yellow fever booster vaccination. The source is a young man who received the YFV17D yellow fever vaccine. The chain uses TRBV5-1 and TRBJ2-2; D might be TRBD2 (6 bases). The CDR3 protein is CASSLGLEVGELFF. The CDR3 coding sequence is TGCGCCAGCAGCTTGGGACTAGAGGTCGGGGAGCTGTTTTTT.